A selection of T cell receptor beta chains follows, all from one sample in a study of vaccination and CD4 T cells after COVID-19. MiXCR was run by TCRdb on the PCR reads, yielding one entry per CDR3 protein. Among around 9,000 distinct CDR3 sequences listed, around 57% were seen once. Their cognate antigens are unknown. Sequencing used CD4+ T cells from blood, cultured in vitro. These TCRs come from a human donor who had recovered from COVID-19. Each CDR3 is given with its conserved first and last residue. Fields, in order: D gene, J gene, V gene, clone size, CDR3 DNA, CDR3 protein. D genes are given only for firm matches. Expanded clones get a size class; other rows say once, few or many, or leave the size out.

>TRBD1|TRBJ1-2|TRBV6-1|NA
TGTGCCAGCAGGGGGACAGGGGGTGGCTACACCTTC
CASRGTGGGYTF
>NA|TRBJ2-7|TRBV30|NA
TGTGCCTGGAGTGAACAGGGTTCGCAGCAGTACTTC
CAWSEQGSQQYF
>NA|TRBJ2-7|TRBV6-1|NA
TGTGCCAGCAGTGCCTCCGCCGGGGGCAGTACCTACGAGCAGTACTTC
CASSASAGGSTYEQYF
>NA|TRBJ2-1|TRBV30|NA
TGTGCCTGGAGTCACAGGGACGAGCAGTTCTTC
CAWSHRDEQFF
>NA|TRBJ2-1|TRBV7-9|NA
TGTGCCAGCAGCTTAGCTCTTAGGGCAGACAATGAGCAGTTCTTC
CASSLALRADNEQFF
>NA|TRBJ1-2|TRBV18|NA
TGTGCCAGCTCACCAGTTAACGGTGCAGGGCTGAACTATGGCTACACCTTC
CASSPVNGAGLNYGYTF
>NA|TRBJ2-7|TRBV30|NA
TGTGCCTCCGGGCCTCCCCTCGCCTACGAGCAGTACTTC
CASGPPLAYEQYF
>NA|TRBJ2-5|TRBV20-1|NA
TGCAGTGCTAGAGTTGTAGAGACCCAGTACTTC
CSARVVETQYF
>NA|TRBJ2-2|TRBV7-3|NA
TGTGCCAGTCACACGGGTGCCGGGGAGCTGTTTTTT
CASHTGAGELFF
>NA|TRBJ2-7|TRBV27|NA
TGTGCCAGCAGTGAATGGAAATCGGGCCCCGGGGGCGAGCAGTACTTC
CASSEWKSGPGGEQYF
>TRBD2|TRBJ2-3|TRBV6-2/TRBV6-3|NA
TGTGCCAGCAGCAGTAGCGGGGGGGCCGCAGATACGCAGTATTTT
CASSSSGGAADTQYF
>NA|TRBJ2-5|TRBV19|few
TGTGCCAGTAGTTGGTCCCTAAGGGAGACCCAGTACTTC
CASSWSLRETQYF
>TRBD1|TRBJ2-7|TRBV20-1|few
TGCAGTGCTAGAACAGGGGACAGGGTGGAGTACTTC
CSARTGDRVEYF
>NA|TRBJ2-5|TRBV24-1|NA
TGTGCCACCAGTGTATCAGGGAACAAAGAGACCCAGTACTTC
CATSVSGNKETQYF
>NA|TRBJ1-5|TRBV2|NA
TGTGCCAGCAGCGGGGGGTCCTTCAATCAGCCCCAGCATTTT
CASSGGSFNQPQHF
>NA|TRBJ2-5|TRBV11-2|NA
TGTGCCAGCAGCTTAGATGGGGGGGCTAGACGGGAGACCCAGTACTTC
CASSLDGGARRETQYF
>NA|TRBJ1-6|TRBV9|NA
TGTGCCAGCAGCGTGGGGGTGGGAAGAAACTCCTATAATTCACCCCTCCACTTT
CASSVGVGRNSYNSPLHF
>NA|TRBJ1-2|TRBV19|few
TGTGCCAGTATGATGCTAGGCATGGGTAACTATGGCTACACCTTC
CASMMLGMGNYGYTF
>NA|TRBJ2-2|TRBV25-1|NA
TGTGCCAGCATTGGAACAACATTCGGGGAGCTGTTTTTT
CASIGTTFGELFF
>NA|TRBJ1-2|TRBV6-2/TRBV6-3|NA
TGTGCCAGCAGTTCAGATGCCACAGGGACTGGCTCGGAAGGCTACACCTTC
CASSSDATGTGSEGYTF
>TRBD2|TRBJ2-3|TRBV15|NA
TGTGCCACCAGCTTAGCTAGCGGGGACTATACGCAGTATTTT
CATSLASGDYTQYF
>NA|TRBJ2-3|TRBV10-3|NA
TGTGCCATCAGCCCTAAAGATACGCAGTATTTT
CAISPKDTQYF
>NA|TRBJ1-5|TRBV7-2|large
TGTGCCAGCAGCGTAAGAGTTAATCAGCCCCAGCATTTT
CASSVRVNQPQHF
>NA|TRBJ1-5|TRBV6-2/TRBV6-3|NA
TGTGCCAGCAGCCCCCTTCAAGGTCATCAGCCCCAGCATTTT
CASSPLQGHQPQHF
>TRBD1|TRBJ1-6|TRBV27|NA
TGTACCAGCGCCAGACAGGGATTTAATTCACCCCTCCACTTT
CTSARQGFNSPLHF
>NA|TRBJ1-6|TRBV5-6|NA
TGTGCCAGCAGCTTGGTCCAGGGCGATAATTCACCCCTCCACTTT
CASSLVQGDNSPLHF
>NA|TRBJ1-2|TRBV9|NA
TGTGCCAGCAGCGTAGGAGGTTGGGGTGGCTACACCTTC
CASSVGGWGGYTF
>NA|TRBJ1-5|TRBV6-1|few
TGTGCCAGCAGTCGACAGCAAAATCAGCCCCAGCATTTT
CASSRQQNQPQHF